This T cell receptor (beta chain) was sequenced in a study of T-cell memory formation after mild COVID-19. For the study at large: Largely donor-specific sequence clusters came from a couple of donors. Overall study findings and caveats: Those CD4+ clones that contracted were mainly in CM and EM (CD8+ ones in EMRA).

This clonotype was found a few times. The antigen remains unidentified. TCRdb ran MiXCR on the 5' RACE reads and lists one entry per CDR3 protein. There are around 340,000 distinct CDR3 sequences in the sample; roughly 13% occur only once, and about 20% lies in the top ten. The sequence was collected from a man in his late teens or twenties who had mild COVID-19 (a few samples of this study predate the infection). Cell type and time point are not known. The sample was PBMCs or a T cell subset sorted from them (not recorded which).

CDR3 bases: TGCAGTGCTAGAGCGGCGGCCAACACTGAAGCTTTCTTT. Amino acid sequence: CSARAAANTEAFF. The rearrangement links TRBV20-1 to TRBJ1-1; D uncertain. The CDR3 is 13 residues long. V was shortened by 1 base and J by 2 bases, with 8 bases between the two germline ends. Germline V gives CDR1 DFQATT, CDR2 SNEGSKA (reference sequence).